This T cell receptor (beta chain) emerged from a study of blood T cell repertoires in COVID-19. The wider study: Specimens from acute and convalescent COVID-19 originated in the United States, Italy and Spain. Nucleic acid was either cDNA or gDNA, and it came from T cells, B-cell-depleted T cells, or PBMCs.

In germline, CDR1 is SGDLS, CDR2 YYNGEE. V lost 7 bases, J lost 3 bases, and 17 bases lay in between. This CDR3 is 14 amino acids long. A few counts support this clone. Original data processing: From reference gene primer amplification, estimates of nucleated cell counts were derived. Clones were sequenced by immunoSEQ multiplex PCR, and TCRdb holds only the in-frame ones, with some missing. V, J and clone size are taken as reported in that table, and D and trimming were inferred from the DNA itself. This table has 120,000 or so clones, 70% to 90% appearing once. Sequencing was carried out using peripheral blood. The chain carries TRBV9 and TRBJ2-7, with TRBD1 as a possible D gene (6 bases). This TCR was recovered from a woman aged 45-65 years with active or convalescent COVID-19. This chain's CDR3 is CASSQQGSDYEQYF. CDR3 sequence (DNA): TGTGCCAGCTCTCAGCAGGGGTCCGACTACGAGCAGTACTTC.